The 13 T cell receptor beta chains presented below share a single source sample, sequenced in a study of T cell changes during pregnancy in multiple sclerosis. Assay used: immunoSEQ multiplex PCR; TCRdb lists only in-frame clones, some missing. The table has over 40,000 clones, over 75% seen once. The source material was peripheral blood, sampled in the first trimester of pregnancy. These TCRs come from a female donor in good health, enrolled as a control in a pregnancy study.

The chain uses TRBV6-5 and TRBJ1-5, with D perhaps TRBD1 (5 bases). The ends were cut back, 6 bases at V and 4 bases at J, with 10 bases in the middle. The CDR3 has 13 amino acids. Germline lookup yields CDR1 MNHEY and CDR2 SVGAGI. The CDR3 nucleotides read TGTGCCAGCAGGAACAGACAGAATCAGCCCCAGCATTTT. As protein: CASRNRQNQPQHF.

The chain uses TRBV4-3 and TRBJ2-1; 9 bases fit TRBD2. CDR3 length: 17 amino acids. Per germline, CDR1 LGHNA and CDR2 YSLEER. V lost 0 bases and J lost 8; bases outside the gene matches: 11. In DNA, the CDR3 is TGCGCCAGCAGCCAAGATACCGCGGGGGGGGCGTTCGATGAGCAGTTCTTC. Protein sequence: CASSQDTAGGAFDEQFF.

This CDR3 is CASSEATYSETQYF. CDR3 nucleotides: TGTGCCAGCAGTGAAGCTACCTATTCAGAGACCCAGTACTTC. This rearrangement joins TRBV2 to TRBJ2-5; D not resolved. CDR1 is SNHLY, CDR2 FYNNEI, per germline. V lost 0 bases to trimming and J lost 4 bases, with 9 bases between them. There are 14 residues in the CDR3.

The chain is built from TRBV7-9 and TRBJ2-1; D might be TRBD2 (6 bases). The CDR3 extends over 14 amino acids. V was shortened by 5 bases and J by 3 bases, with 11 bases between the two germline ends. Germline V lookup: CDR1 SEHNR, CDR2 FQNEAQ (reference sequence). The CDR3 loop is CASSDRDFYNEQFF. In nucleotides, the CDR3 is TGTGCCAGCAGCGACCGGGACTTCTACAATGAGCAGTTCTTC. The full variable domain, rest sourced from reference TRBV7-9 and TRBJ2-1, is DTGVSQNPRHKITKRGQNVTFRCDPISEHNRLYWYRQTLGQGPEFLTYFQNEAQLEKSRLLSDRFSAERPKGSFSTLEIQRTEQGDSAMYLCASSDRDFYNEQFFGPGTRLTVL.

This chain connects TRBV6-4 to TRBJ2-2; 14 nucleotides line up with TRBD2. This CDR3 has 17 amino acids. V trimming: 6 bases; J trimming: 0 bases; junction bases outside the gene matches: 3. Germline V gives CDR1 MRHNA, CDR2 SNTAGT. The CDR3 nucleotides are TGTGCCAGCAGCGAGACTAGCGGGAGGGCGAACACCGGGGAGCTGTTTTTT. Translation: CASSETSGRANTGELFF.

This chain joins TRBV6-5 and TRBJ1-5, with D hard to call. From germline, CDR1 is MNHEY and CDR2 SVGAGI. The V and J ends lost 2 bases and 5 bases respectively, with 10 bases between them. CDR3 length: 14 amino acids. The CDR3 coding sequence is TGTGCCAGCAGTTACAGAGGGTTAGATCAGCCCCAGCATTTT. The encoded protein is CASSYRGLDQPQHF.

The chain recombines TRBV6-5 with TRBJ2-5; perhaps TRBD1 as D (6 bases). Trimming stripped 4 bases from V and 8 bases from J, with 17 bases between. This CDR3 spans 14 amino acids. Germline V CDR1 and CDR2: MNHEY, SVGAGI. The DNA of the CDR3 is TGTGCCAGCAGTTCCGGACAGCACACGAACACCCAGTACTTC. Protein product: CASSSGQHTNTQYF.

The gene calls are TRBV11-2 and TRBJ1-4; TRBD1 is a possible D gene (6 bases). The germline CDR1 and CDR2 sequences are SGHAT and FQNNGV. The length of the CDR3 is 18 residues. The V end was cut by 2 bases, the J end by 10 bases, with 26 bases between. The CDR3 loop reads CASSLTLHRVEAVGKLFF. The CDR3 coding sequence is TGTGCCAGCAGCTTAACCCTTCACAGGGTTGAGGCGGTGGGAAAACTGTTTTTT. The variable domain in full, with the rest retrieved from reference TRBV11-2 and TRBJ1-4, is EAGVAQSPRYKIIEKRQSVAFWCNPISGHATLYWYQQILGQGPKLLIQFQNNGVVDDSQLPKDRFSAERLKGVDSTLKIQPAKLEDSAVYLCASSLTLHRVEAVGKLFFGSGTQLSVL.

This clone has just one count. This chain uses TRBV27 with TRBJ2-1; no reliable D call. This CDR3 is 15 amino acids long. Germline CDR1 and CDR2: MNHEY and SMNVEV (reference sequence). V lost 5 bases to trimming and J lost 1 base, with 12 bases between them. The CDR3 sequence is CASSPAVISYNEQFF. CDR3 nucleotide sequence: TGTGCCAGCAGTCCCGCGGTGATTTCCTACAATGAGCAGTTCTTC.

CDR3 in amino acids: CASSPPRTGGGETQYF. The CDR3 DNA sequence: TGTGCCAGCAGCCCCCCGAGGACAGGGGGCGGAGAGACCCAGTACTTC. V gene TRBV7-2 combines with J gene TRBJ2-5, with TRBD1 identical over 11 bases. This CDR3 comprises 16 residues. The germline V gene encodes CDR1 SGHTA and CDR2 FQGNSA. V lost 5 bases and J lost 4; bases outside the gene matches: 9.

The chain has TRBV11-2 and TRBJ2-3; 9 bases are a match to TRBD1. J lost 0 bases, V lost 5 bases, and 9 bases had no gene match. Per germline, CDR1 SGHAT and CDR2 FQNNGV. The CDR3 is 17 amino acids. CDR3 in DNA: TGTGCCAGCAGCCCAGCCGGGACAGGGTCTAGCACAGATACGCAGTATTTT. This gives the protein CASSPAGTGSSTDTQYF.

The chain employs TRBV28 and TRBJ1-3, with a possible D match to TRBD1 (5 bases). Deletions cut 6 bases from V and 0 bases from J, with 12 bases between. Germline values: CDR1 MDHEN, CDR2 SYDVKM. The CDR3 is made up of 15 amino acids. CDR3: CASSSDTFSGNTIYF. Here the CDR3 DNA reads TGTGCCAGCAGCTCGGACACCTTCTCTGGAAACACCATATATTTT. Variable domain in full (rest from reference TRBV28 and TRBJ1-3): DVKVTQSSRYLVKRTGEKVFLECVQDMDHENMFWYRQDPGLGLRLIYFSYDVKMKEKGDIPEGYSVSREKKERFSLILESASTNQTSMYLCASSSDTFSGNTIYFGEGSWLTVV.

The chain uses TRBV6-1 and TRBJ2-7; tentatively, D is TRBD2 (6 bases). This CDR3 is built from 13 residues. Between the trimmed V and J ends, which lost 1 base and 5 bases, there was a span of 9 bases. Germline V CDR1 and CDR2: MNHNS, SASEGT. The DNA for the CDR3 is TGTGCCAGCAGTGAAGAGGCGGGGCACGAGCAGTACTTC. As protein: CASSEEAGHEQYF.